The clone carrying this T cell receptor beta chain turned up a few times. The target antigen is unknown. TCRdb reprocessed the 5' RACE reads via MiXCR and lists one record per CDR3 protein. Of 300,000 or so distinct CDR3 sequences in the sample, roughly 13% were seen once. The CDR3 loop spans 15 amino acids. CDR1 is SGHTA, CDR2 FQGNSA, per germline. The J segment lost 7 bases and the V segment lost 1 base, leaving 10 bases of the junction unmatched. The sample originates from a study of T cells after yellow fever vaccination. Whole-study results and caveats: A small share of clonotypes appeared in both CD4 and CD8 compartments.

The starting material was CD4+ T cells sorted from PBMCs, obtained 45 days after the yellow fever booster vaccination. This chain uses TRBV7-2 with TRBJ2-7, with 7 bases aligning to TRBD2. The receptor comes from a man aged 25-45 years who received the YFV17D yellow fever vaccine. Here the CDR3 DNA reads TGTGCCAGCAGCTTAGTAGGGGTCCGGGGGGAAGAGCAGTACTTC. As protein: CASSLVGVRGEEQYF. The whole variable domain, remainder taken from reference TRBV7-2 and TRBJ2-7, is GAGVSQSPSNKVTEKGKDVELRCDPISGHTALYWYRQSLGQGLEFLIYFQGNSAPDKSGLPSDRFSAERTGGSVSTLTIQRTQQEDSAVYLCASSLVGVRGEEQYFGPGTRLTVT.